A single sample gave rise to the 25 T cell receptor beta chains below, sequenced in a study of T cells in Graves' hyperthyroidism and ophthalmopathy. Amplification yielded TCR beta CDR3 regions, with RNA transcripts as the source. TCR CDR3 underwent first-round RT-PCR with the HTBI primer set. From the multiplex PCR reads, TCRdb called clonotypes with MiXCR, one entry per CDR3 protein. The repertoire holds a few hundred thousand distinct CDR3 sequences, with around 45% as singletons. Sequenced sample: peripheral blood or thyroid tissue (not recorded which). These receptors came from a woman between 18 and 29 years old with Graves' hyperthyroidism.

At least ten counts were recorded for this clonotype. The J gene is TRBJ1-4, the V gene TRBV6-5; D is unresolved. Germline CDR1 and CDR2: MNHEY and SVGAGI. The CDR3 has 14 residues. Trimming removed 6 bases at V and 5 bases at J, with 13 bases between. CDR3 protein: CASRRGGRNEKLFF. Written as DNA, the CDR3 is TGTGCCAGCAGGCGGGGAGGGAGGAATGAAAAACTGTTTTTT.

This clonotype showed up many times. Germline and junction disagree at one end, which may indicate a read error. The chain has TRBV5-1 and TRBJ2-3; no clear D gene. The length of the CDR3 is 12 residues. Germline values: CDR1 SGHRS, CDR2 YFSETQ. CDR3 region: CASSLAGDTQYF. The CDR3 region has the DNA TGTGCCAGCAGTTTAGCAGGAGATACGCAGTATTTT.

For this clonotype: Germline and junction disagree at one end, which may indicate a read error. The chain combines TRBV6-5 with TRBJ1-1, with a possible D match to TRBD1 (6 bases). The germline CDR1 and CDR2 sequences are MNHEY and SVGAGI. The CDR3 covers 13 residues. CDR3 sequence reads: CASSYGGHTEAFF. The CDR3 DNA is TGTGCCAGCAGTTACGGGGGGCACACTGAAGCCTTCTTT.

Worth noting for this clonotype: A read error may be the cause here, since a much bigger clone is one base away. The V gene is TRBV10-3, the J gene TRBJ1-2; D might be TRBD1 (5 bases). V was clipped by 5 bases and J by 4 bases, with 17 bases between them. The CDR3 length is 15 residues. In germline, CDR1 is ENHRY, CDR2 SYGVKD. The DNA of the CDR3 is TGTGCCATCAGTTACTCCGCCGCGGGGGGCTATGGCTACACCTTC. Amino acids: CAISYSAAGGYGYTF.

This clonotype was detected many times. The chain couples TRBV9 to TRBJ1-1; tentatively, D is TRBD1 (6 bases). This CDR3 is built from 14 residues. Trimming removed 2 bases from V and 0 bases from J, with 8 bases in between. Germline lookup yields CDR1 SGDLS and CDR2 YYNGEE. In nucleotides, the CDR3 is TGTGCCAGCAGCGTCGACAGGATGAACACTGAAGCTTTCTTT. Residues: CASSVDRMNTEAFF.

This clonotype was observed many times. The V and J genes are TRBV5-8 and TRBJ2-5, with 13 bases aligning to TRBD2. The CDR3 spans 16 residues. In germline, CDR1 is SGHTS, CDR2 YDEGEE. The V and J ends lost 5 bases and 5 bases, in that order; junction bases with no gene match: 9. DNA for the CDR3: TGTGCCAGCAGTCCTGGGACTAGCGGGAAGAGGGAGACCCAGTACTTC. This gives the protein CASSPGTSGKRETQYF.

A single count supports this clonotype. J is TRBJ1-2 and V is TRBV7-3; maybe TRBD1 (5 bases). With 6 bases removed from V and 4 bases from J, the gap between germline ends came to 12 bases. Germline assignment: CDR1 SGHTA and CDR2 FQGTGA. There are 13 residues in the CDR3. This chain's CDR3 is CASSLDGTYGYTF. The DNA of the CDR3 is TGTGCCAGCAGTCTAGACGGGACCTATGGCTACACCTTC.

Remarks on this clonotype: A much larger clone is a single base away; this may be a read error. The rearrangement links TRBV29-1 to TRBJ1-2; D is unresolved. Per the germline V gene, CDR1 is SQVTM and CDR2 is ANQGSEA. The CDR3 covers 12 residues. The CDR3 coding sequence is TGCAGGTTATTGGAAGGCCAAGGAGGCTACACCTTC. Encoded protein: CRLLEGQGGYTF.

As regards this clonotype: With a much larger clone just one base away, this may be a read error. The chain is built from TRBV7-9 and TRBJ2-7, with D uncertain. Germline assignment: CDR1 SEHNR and CDR2 FQNEAQ (reference sequence). CDR3 length equals 15 residues. Trimming took 5 bases from V and 5 from J, leaving 19 bases between them. The CDR3 DNA follows: TGTGCCAGCAGCGCCCCGGCGGAAGGTAGCCACGAGCAGTACTTC. Translating gives CASSAPAEGSHEQYF.

The chain uses TRBV12-3 or TRBV12-4 and TRBJ1-6; tentatively, D is TRBD1 (5 bases). V lost 3 bases to trimming and J lost 7 bases, with 10 bases between them. The CDR3 consists of 14 residues. Here the CDR3 reads CASSFGGANSPLHF. In nucleotides, the CDR3 is TGTGCCAGCAGTTTTGGAGGGGCGAATTCACCCCTCCACTTT.

This clonotype was observed at least ten times. The chain links TRBV6-6 to TRBJ2-5; D may be TRBD1 (6 bases). In germline, CDR1 is MNHNY, CDR2 SVGAGI (reference sequence). This CDR3 region has 13 residues. V was pared by 6 bases and J by 5 bases, with 13 bases between. The CDR3 DNA reads as TGTGCCAGCAGCCTGACAGGAAGGGAGACCCAGTACTTC. Translated: CASSLTGRETQYF.

This clonotype was seen many times. V is TRBV7-2 and J is TRBJ2-7, with 8 bases identical to TRBD2. Germline V gives CDR1 SGHTA, CDR2 FQGNSA. Germline trimming cut 3 bases from V and 1 base from J; bases unmatched to any gene: 8. CDR3 length: 16 amino acids. In nucleotides, the CDR3 is TGTGCCAGCAGCTTTACGGCGGGAGGTTCGTCCTACGAGCAGTACTTC. It codes for CASSFTAGGSSYEQYF. Complete variable domain (other parts from reference TRBV7-2 and TRBJ2-7): GAGVSQSPSNKVTEKGKDVELRCDPISGHTALYWYRQSLGQGLEFLIYFQGNSAPDKSGLPSDRFSAERTGGSVSTLTIQRTQQEDSAVYLCASSFTAGGSSYEQYFGPGTRLTVT.

The rearrangement uses TRBV7-9 and TRBJ1-2; 8 bases line up with TRBD1. CDR3 size: 17 residues. Germline CDR1 and CDR2: SEHNR and FQNEAQ (reference sequence). J was trimmed by 3 bases and V by 6 bases; bases with no gene match: 15. The CDR3 DNA is TGTGCCAGCAGTCTGGGGACAGGCGCGTTACTGGACTATGGCTACACCTTC. This translates into CASSLGTGALLDYGYTF.

The chain links TRBV29-1 to TRBJ2-5; TRBD2 aligns across 11 bases. After removal of 7 bases from V and 2 bases from J, the junction contained 6 bases not matched to a gene. This CDR3 contains 14 residues. CDR1 is SQVTM and CDR2 is ANQGSEA in the germline V gene. The DNA for the CDR3 is TGCAGCGCCCGGACTAGCGGGCTTCAAGAGACCCAGTACTTC. Protein: CSARTSGLQETQYF.

This clonotype was observed a few times. The gene calls are TRBV2 and TRBJ2-7, with 7 bases identical to TRBD1. The DNA end lines up better with TRBJ2-1; the J call may be wrong. The CDR3 length is 13 residues. CDR1 and CDR2 (germline): SNHLY, FYNNEI. The CDR3 here is CASSQDRVDEQFF. CDR3 sequence (DNA): TGTGCCAGCAGTCAAGACAGGGTCGATGAGCAGTTCTTC.

The chain combines TRBV20-1 with TRBJ1-2, with a weak D call TRBD1 (6 bases). The CDR3 runs to 18 residues. V dropped 2 bases and J dropped 6 bases, with 28 bases sitting between them. In germline, CDR1 is DFQATT, CDR2 SNEGSKA (reference sequence). DNA for the CDR3: TGCAGTGCTAGAAGGACAGCGTTTCGGTCGGGGGGGCGCGATGGCTACACCTTC. Translating gives CSARRTAFRSGGRDGYTF.

In this sample, this clonotype turned up many times. This chain joins TRBV4-3 and TRBJ2-6, with D hard to call. V lost 1 base, J lost 2 bases, and 6 bases lay in between. CDR1 LGHNA and CDR2 YSLEER come from the germline V gene. The CDR3 runs to 15 residues. CDR3 amino acids: CASSQAPAGANVLTF. CDR3 DNA: TGCGCCAGCAGCCAAGCTCCCGCTGGGGCCAACGTCCTGACTTTC.

This chain uses TRBV19 with TRBJ1-2; TRBD1 is a possible D gene (5 bases). This CDR3 contains 12 residues. V dropped 11 bases and J dropped 0 bases, with 10 bases sitting between them. Germline assignment: CDR1 LNHDA and CDR2 SQIVND (reference sequence). CDR3 loop: CAPRGANYGYTF. DNA of the CDR3: TGTGCCCCTCGGGGGGCTAACTATGGCTACACCTTC.

This clonotype was detected only a few times. This may come from a read error, since a much larger clone is one base off. V usage is TRBV7-8 and J usage is TRBJ1-4; no reliable D call. The CDR3 loop spans 13 amino acids. Germline CDR1 and CDR2: SGHVS and FQNEAQ. Trimming took off 4 bases at V and 8 bases at J, with 11 bases between the two ends. The CDR3 is CASSSPVREKLFF. DNA of the CDR3: TGTGCCAGCAGCTCGCCGGTTAGGGAAAAACTGTTTTTT. Full variable domain (outside the CDR3, taken from reference TRBV7-8 and TRBJ1-4): GAGVSQSPRYKVAKRGQDVALRCDPISGHVSLFWYQQALGQGPEFLTYFQNEAQLDKSGLPSDRFFAERPEGSVSTLKIQRTQQEDSAVYLCASSSPVREKLFFGSGTQLSVL.

The chain carries TRBV11-1 and TRBJ2-7; D perhaps matches TRBD2 (5 bases). The germline V and J ends were trimmed by 5 bases and 6 bases, with 17 bases remaining between them. This CDR3 contains 14 residues. Germline CDR1 is SGHAT and CDR2 is FQDESV (reference sequence). The chain's CDR3 is CASSTSGSKFEQYF. The CDR3 DNA reads TGTGCCAGCAGCACCAGCGGATCCAAGTTCGAGCAGTACTTC. The variable domain in full, completed from reference TRBV11-1 and TRBJ2-7, reads EAEVAQSPRYKITEKSQAVAFWCDPISGHATLYWYRQILGQGPELLVQFQDESVVDDSQLPKDRFSAERLKGVDSTLKIQPAELGDSAMYLCASSTSGSKFEQYFGPGTRLTVT.

At least ten counts were recorded for this clonotype. The chain combines TRBV7-2 with TRBJ1-1; D ambiguous. CDR1 is SGHTA and CDR2 is FQGNSA in the germline V gene. V dropped 6 bases and J dropped 0 bases, with 8 bases sitting between them. The CDR3 totals 13 residues. The CDR3: CASSTSLNTEAFF. CDR3 DNA: TGTGCCAGCAGTACCAGTTTGAACACTGAAGCTTTCTTT.

This sequence joins TRBV2 and TRBJ1-5, with 11 bases aligning to TRBD1. The germline V gene has CDR1 SNHLY and CDR2 FYNNEI. The CDR3 extends over 15 amino acids. Unmatched junction bases numbered 7, after V lost 6 bases and J lost 6 bases. Here the CDR3 reads CASSTGQGAVQPQHF. The CDR3 coding sequence is TGTGCCAGCAGCACAGGACAGGGGGCCGTTCAGCCCCAGCATTTT.

This clonotype was observed at least ten times. The chain links TRBV7-6 to TRBJ1-1; possibly TRBD1 for D (5 bases). V gave up 0 bases and J gave up 5 bases, with 13 bases separating them. This CDR3 contains 15 residues. Germline CDR1 and CDR2: SGHVS and FNYEAQ. The CDR3 sequence: CASSLALRGETEAFF. The CDR3 region has the DNA TGTGCCAGCAGCTTAGCGCTCAGAGGGGAGACTGAAGCTTTCTTT.

This clonotype turned up a few times. The J gene is TRBJ2-2, the V gene TRBV27; TRBD2 matches at 8 bases. This CDR3 has 16 amino acids. Germline V gene lookup returns CDR1 MNHEY and CDR2 SMNVEV (reference sequence). Trimming cost V 7 bases and J 6 bases; bases outside gene matches: 13. The CDR3 nucleotides read TGTGCCAGCACGGGGGGGCGAGTTTCTAGTTCCGGGGAGCTGTTTTTT. It codes for CASTGGRVSSSGELFF.

The chain couples TRBV15 to TRBJ2-5; no firm D call. Germline CDR1 is LNHNV and CDR2 is YYDKDF (reference sequence). This CDR3 has 14 amino acids. Trimming left V 4 bases short and J 0 bases short, with 9 bases between. DNA of the CDR3: TGTGCCACCAGCAAAACCGGGTACCAAGAGACCCAGTACTTC. It specifies CATSKTGYQETQYF. Complete variable domain (other parts from reference TRBV15 and TRBJ2-5): DAMVIQNPRYQVTQFGKPVTLSCSQTLNHNVMYWYQQKSSQAPKLLFHYYDKDFNNEADTPDNFQSRRPNTSFCFLDIRSPGLGDTAMYLCATSKTGYQETQYFGPGTRLLVL.